Below, 25 T cell receptor beta chains from the same sample are listed, as sequenced in a study of T-cell memory formation after mild COVID-19. In TCRdb, the 5' RACE reads were re-called with MiXCR into one record per CDR3 protein. The table records around 500,000 distinct CDR3 sequences, about 20% of them present only once. Input material: PBMCs or a T cell subset sorted from them (not recorded which). These receptors all come from an adult woman who had mild COVID-19 (a few samples of this study predate the infection). Cell type and time point are not known.

This clonotype was recorded a few times. The CDR3 loop reads CSVERLAASSYNEQFF. The CDR3 DNA reads TGCAGCGTTGAAAGACTAGCGGCTAGCTCCTACAATGAGCAGTTCTTC. This rearrangement joins TRBV29-1 to TRBJ2-1; 9 bases agree with TRBD2. Germline CDR1 is SQVTM and CDR2 is ANQGSEA. This CDR3 spans 16 amino acids. V was pared by 2 bases and J by 0 bases, with 5 bases of the junction left unmatched.

This clonotype was seen many times. The chain joins TRBV6-5 to TRBJ2-3; 7 positions agree with TRBD2. The germline V gene has CDR1 MNHEY and CDR2 SVGAGI. The length of the CDR3 is 16 residues. V trimming: 0 bases; J trimming: 5 bases; junction bases outside the gene matches: 8. The CDR3 loop is CASSYSKTGGGDTQYF. CDR3 DNA sequence: TGTGCCAGCAGTTACTCGAAGACGGGAGGTGGAGATACGCAGTATTTT.

The chain is built from TRBV24-1 and TRBJ2-1, with D perhaps matching TRBD1 (5 bases). The CDR3 runs 15 residues. The ends were cut back, 1 base at V and 7 bases at J, with 13 bases in the middle. Germline V gene lookup returns CDR1 KGHDR and CDR2 SFDVKD. CDR3 DNA: TGTGCCACCAGTGATTTCAGGGCACAGCAAAATGAGCAGTTCTTC. Translation gives CATSDFRAQQNEQFF.

The rearrangement uses TRBV20-1 and TRBJ2-1; 14 bases agree with TRBD2. Germline trimming cut 6 bases from V and 7 bases from J; bases unmatched to any gene: 5. The CDR3 covers 14 residues. CDR1 and CDR2 (germline): DFQATT, SNEGSKA (reference sequence). As DNA, the CDR3 is TGCAGTGCCGGACTAGCGGGGGGTTTTAATGAGCAGTTCTTC. It translates to CSAGLAGGFNEQFF.

The chain carries TRBV18 and TRBJ2-1; 11 bases match TRBD2. Per germline, CDR1 KGHSH and CDR2 LQKENI. The length of the CDR3 is 16 residues. J was trimmed by 8 bases and V by 0 bases; bases with no gene match: 6. Here the CDR3 reads CASSPPLAGGPDEQFF. In nucleotides, the CDR3 is TGTGCCAGCTCACCACCTCTAGCGGGGGGCCCGGATGAGCAGTTCTTC.

The V gene is TRBV6-5, the J gene TRBJ1-6; D not certain. Looked up from germline, CDR1 is MNHEY and CDR2 is SVGAGI. Deletions cut 0 bases from V and 8 bases from J, with 8 bases between. This CDR3 is built from 14 residues. DNA of the CDR3: TGTGCCAGCAGTTACTCAGGACGGTATTCACCCCTCCACTTT. Translation gives CASSYSGRYSPLHF.

This clonotype occurred many times. The chain is built from TRBV27 and TRBJ2-3, with 12 bases fitting TRBD2. Trimming cost V 3 bases and J 3 bases; bases outside gene matches: 4. The CDR3 sequence is 16 residues long. Germline V lookup: CDR1 MNHEY, CDR2 SMNVEV (reference sequence). CDR3 sequence reads: CASSFWTSGKTDTQYF. CDR3 nucleotide sequence: TGTGCCAGCAGTTTCTGGACTAGCGGGAAGACAGATACGCAGTATTTT.

This clonotype was picked up a small number of times. The chain uses TRBV18 and TRBJ2-3, with D possibly being TRBD2 (5 bases). Trimming pared 6 bases from V and 9 bases from J, leaving 16 bases between. This CDR3 has 13 residues. Germline CDR1 is KGHSH and CDR2 is LQKENI. CDR3 DNA sequence: TGTGCCAGCTCTCCGAACCAGGAGGAAACGCAGTATTTT. Translated, it gives CASSPNQEETQYF. The variable domain in full, completed from reference TRBV18 and TRBJ2-3, reads NAGVMQNPRHLVRRRGQEARLRCSPMKGHSHVYWYRQLPEEGLKFMVYLQKENIIDESGMPKERFSAEFPKEGPSILRIQQVVRGDSAAYFCASSPNQEETQYFGPGTRLTVL.

V gene TRBV18 combines with J gene TRBJ2-5, with a tentative D call TRBD2 (6 bases). Germline-derived CDR1 and CDR2 are KGHSH and LQKENI. This CDR3 has 13 amino acids. The V end lost 6 bases, the J end lost 10 bases, and 18 bases lay between the germline ends. The CDR3 protein is CASSPTTTAGQYF. Here the CDR3 DNA reads TGTGCCAGCTCCCCCACAACGACAGCGGGCCAGTACTTC.

A few counts support this clonotype. V is TRBV5-6 and J is TRBJ2-1; 7 nucleotides align to TRBD1. Germline assignment: CDR1 SGHDT and CDR2 YYEEEE. V trimming: 0 bases; J trimming: 6 bases; junction bases outside the gene matches: 12. The CDR3 is made up of 17 amino acids. The CDR3 sequence is CASSLGWGTVRINEQFF. In DNA form, the CDR3 reads TGTGCCAGCAGCTTGGGTTGGGGGACAGTGCGAATCAATGAGCAGTTCTTC. The whole variable domain, filled in from reference TRBV5-6 and TRBJ2-1, reads DAGVTQSPTHLIKTRGQQVTLRCSPKSGHDTVSWYQQALGQGPQFIFQYYEEEERQRGNFPDRFSGHQFPNYSSELNVNALLLGDSALYLCASSLGWGTVRINEQFFGPGTRLTVL.

This clonotype showed up just a few times. The V call is TRBV7-2, the J call TRBJ2-3; 8 nucleotides match TRBD1. Looked up from germline, CDR1 is SGHTA and CDR2 is FQGNSA. This CDR3 region has 16 residues. Trimming at V came to 5 bases and at J to 0 bases, leaving 7 bases not matched to a gene. The DNA for the CDR3 is TGTGCCAGCAGCCCCCGACAGGGGTCGAGCACAGATACGCAGTATTTT. It encodes CASSPRQGSSTDTQYF.

The V call is TRBV6-6, the J call TRBJ2-1; either TRBD1 or TRBD2 may fit D (5 bases each). CDR1 and CDR2 from the germline V gene are MNHNY and SVGAGI (reference sequence). Trimming took 2 bases from V and 0 from J, leaving 11 bases between them. There are 16 residues in the CDR3. CDR3 bases: TGTGCCAGCAGTTACGGTGAGGGGAGCTCCTACAATGAGCAGTTCTTC. Translating gives CASSYGEGSSYNEQFF.

This clonotype was observed a handful of times. The chain recombines TRBV5-1 with TRBJ2-7; tentative D call: TRBD1 (5 bases). The CDR3 covers 15 residues. Germline lookup yields CDR1 SGHRS and CDR2 YFSETQ. V lost 2 bases and J lost 1, with 13 bases in between. CDR3 residues: CASSFNRQGSYEQYF. The DNA for the CDR3 is TGCGCCAGCAGCTTCAACAGGCAGGGATCCTACGAGCAGTACTTC.

This clonotype was recorded a few times. The chain carries TRBV20-1 and TRBJ1-6; D is undetermined. The CDR3 covers 15 residues. CDR1 and CDR2 (germline): DFQATT, SNEGSKA (reference sequence). Trimming left V 6 bases short and J 2 bases short, with 14 bases between. The CDR3 sequence is CSALSSGAYNSPLHF. For the CDR3, the DNA is TGCAGTGCCCTCTCATCGGGCGCCTATAATTCACCCCTCCACTTT.

The gene calls are TRBV6-5 and TRBJ2-6; tentative D call: TRBD1 (5 bases). Germline V gene data show CDR1 as MNHEY and CDR2 as SVGAGI. The CDR3 is 17 residues long. V dropped 2 bases and J dropped 1 base, with 12 bases sitting between them. The CDR3 loop is CASSYEAGSSGANVLTF. DNA for the CDR3: TGTGCCAGCAGTTACGAGGCAGGGTCTTCTGGGGCCAACGTCCTGACTTTC.

This clonotype was counted a few times. The rearrangement uses TRBV5-1 and TRBJ2-1; no definite D call. Germline V gives CDR1 SGHRS, CDR2 YFSETQ. V was clipped by 0 bases and J by 6 bases, with 10 bases between them. This CDR3 contains 14 residues. CDR3 protein: CASSLVPAGNEQFF. In DNA form, the CDR3 reads TGCGCCAGCAGCTTGGTTCCCGCTGGCAATGAGCAGTTCTTC.

The table lists this clonotype with a few counts. V usage is TRBV7-9 and J usage is TRBJ2-1; 9 bases map to TRBD1. The CDR3 loop spans 14 amino acids. V was pared by 3 bases and J by 7 bases, with 4 bases of the junction left unmatched. In germline, CDR1 is SEHNR, CDR2 FQNEAQ (reference sequence). CDR3 in amino acids: CASSFRDRDNEQFF. As DNA, the CDR3 is TGTGCCAGCAGCTTCCGGGACAGGGATAATGAGCAGTTCTTC.

This chain uses TRBV2 with TRBJ2-5, with a weak D call TRBD1 (5 bases). The CDR3 has 13 residues. The ends were cut back, 2 bases at V and 2 bases at J, with 6 bases in the middle. The germline V gene encodes CDR1 SNHLY and CDR2 FYNNEI. The CDR3 is CASSEHRQETQYF. CDR3 in DNA: TGTGCCAGCAGTGAACACAGGCAAGAGACCCAGTACTTC.

The rearrangement uses TRBV5-1 and TRBJ1-1; D not resolved. This CDR3 contains 14 residues. V was trimmed by 0 bases and J by 7 bases, leaving 13 bases between them. Germline CDR1 reads SGHRS; CDR2 reads YFSETQ. CDR3 DNA sequence: TGCGCCAGCAGCTTGGCCGCGGCAGACCTTGAAGCTTTCTTT. Encoded protein: CASSLAAADLEAFF.

The chain carries TRBV3-1 and TRBJ2-7, with a weak D call TRBD1 (6 bases). This CDR3 has 14 amino acids. V lost 0 bases to trimming and J lost 4 bases, with 10 bases between them. Germline V CDR1 and CDR2: LGHDT, YNNKEL (reference sequence). In DNA form, the CDR3 reads TGTGCCAGCAGCCAAGATTGGGGGCCGTACGAGCAGTACTTC. Translation gives CASSQDWGPYEQYF.

This clonotype was detected only a few times. The chain has TRBV12-3 or TRBV12-4 and TRBJ1-1; 9 bases line up with TRBD1. Trimming at V came to 4 bases and at J to 3 bases, leaving 12 bases not matched to a gene. This CDR3 is built from 17 residues. CDR3 bases: TGTGCCAGCAGTTGGGTAGTAGGACAGGGGTTTGACACTGAAGCTTTCTTT. It specifies CASSWVVGQGFDTEAFF.

The chain links TRBV7-2 to TRBJ2-1; D is ambiguous. CDR3 size: 12 residues. Germline V gene sequence: CDR1 SGHTA, CDR2 FQGNSA. The V and J ends lost 6 bases and 8 bases respectively, with 11 bases between them. The CDR3 DNA follows: TGTGCCAGCAGGACTTGGCCGGATGAGCAGTTCTTC. This translates into CASRTWPDEQFF. The complete variable domain, with remaining parts taken from reference TRBV7-2 and TRBJ2-1, reads GAGVSQSPSNKVTEKGKDVELRCDPISGHTALYWYRQSLGQGLEFLIYFQGNSAPDKSGLPSDRFSAERTGGSVSTLTIQRTQQEDSAVYLCASRTWPDEQFFGPGTRLTVL.

In this sample, this clonotype turned up many times. This CDR3 reads CATSSPSLRAGEQFF. For the CDR3, the DNA is TGTGCCACCAGTTCCCCTAGTTTGAGGGCAGGTGAGCAGTTCTTC. The chain uses TRBV24-1 and TRBJ2-1, with D possibly being TRBD2 (5 bases). Trimming stripped 6 bases from V and 9 bases from J, with 20 bases between. CDR1 and CDR2 from the germline V gene are KGHDR and SFDVKD. The CDR3 loop spans 15 amino acids.

This clonotype has just a few counts. The CDR3, as DNA: TGTGCCAGCAGACTTCTAGCGGGAGACTATAACGAGCAGTACTTC. Translated, it gives CASRLLAGDYNEQYF. J is TRBJ2-7 and V is TRBV6-1; 10 nucleotides line up with TRBD2. The V segment lost 6 bases and the J segment 5 bases; nucleotides outside the gene matches: 10. Looked up from germline, CDR1 is MNHNS and CDR2 is SASEGT. CDR3 length equals 15 residues.

This clonotype was counted between two and nine times. CDR3 protein: CASSSAGTGTMEQFF. CDR3 sequence (DNA): TGTGCCAGCAGCTCCGCCGGGACAGGGACTATGGAGCAGTTCTTC. The rearrangement links TRBV7-2 to TRBJ2-1, with TRBD1 identical over 9 bases. This CDR3 contains 15 residues. Germline trimming cut 4 bases from V and 10 bases from J; bases unmatched to any gene: 11. Germline V CDR1 and CDR2: SGHTA, FQGNSA.